Listed here are 19 T cell receptor beta chains from one sample, sequenced in a study of blood T cells in healthy people across ages (dated by TCRdb to between 2014 and 2016). Library prep was done by 5' RACE. Sequencing relied on an Illumina HiSeq 2500. A second roughly 6 to 12 cycle PCR used a sample-barcoded 5' primer and a J-beta primer mix. The public reads were quality trimmed at Q25 with fastp and then assembled into clones with MiXCR by TCRdb, keeping productive beta chains. Each entry is one CDR3 protein sequence, shown with its most common DNA and genes. Recorded for this sample are about 1,500,000 distinct CDR3 sequences; approximately 40% of them occurred a single time. Of the sample, roughly 7.7% falls within the top ten clones. Sequencing input: blood. These receptors were taken from a woman between 18 and 29 years old in good health.

This clonotype was detected only a few times. The chain recombines TRBV5-1 with TRBJ2-3; 10 nucleotides align to TRBD2. Trimming removed 2 bases from V and 1 base from J; junction bases left unmatched: 4. The CDR3 consists of 16 residues. The germline V gene has CDR1 SGHRS and CDR2 YFSETQ. The CDR3 protein is CASSFDGTSGTDTQYF. The CDR3, as DNA: TGCGCCAGCAGCTTTGACGGGACTAGCGGCACAGATACGCAGTATTTT.

This clonotype showed up just a few times. This chain joins TRBV7-9 and TRBJ2-1; 9 bases agree with TRBD2. The ends lost 8 bases at V and 12 bases at J; junction bases unmatched: 11. The germline V gene encodes CDR1 SEHNR and CDR2 FQNEAQ (reference sequence). The CDR3 spans 13 residues. CDR3 DNA sequence: TGTGCCAGCGCACCCAGCGGGGGGCGATTGCAGTTCTTC. Translated, it gives CASAPSGGRLQFF. The full variable domain, rest sourced from reference TRBV7-9 and TRBJ2-1, is DTGVSQNPRHKITKRGQNVTFRCDPISEHNRLYWYRQTLGQGPEFLTYFQNEAQLEKSRLLSDRFSAERPKGSFSTLEIQRTEQGDSAMYLCASAPSGGRLQFFGPGTRLTVL.

The sample holds a few counts of this clonotype. This chain links TRBV5-1 with TRBJ2-3; 7 bases map to TRBD2. CDR1 and CDR2 from the germline V gene are SGHRS and YFSETQ. With V trimmed by 4 bases and J by 3 bases, 8 bases remained unmatched. The CDR3 extends over 15 amino acids. The CDR3 spells CASSPGAGETDTQYF. The CDR3 nucleotides are TGCGCCAGCAGCCCCGGCGCGGGAGAAACAGATACGCAGTATTTT. The full variable domain, in which reference TRBV5-1 and TRBJ2-3 provide the parts outside the CDR3, is KAGVTQTPRYLIKTRGQQVTLSCSPISGHRSVSWYQQTPGQGLQFLFEYFSETQRNKGNFPGRFSGRQFSNSRSEMNVSTLELGDSALYLCASSPGAGETDTQYFGPGTRLTVL.

The rearrangement links TRBV12-3 or TRBV12-4 to TRBJ2-1; 9 bases align to TRBD1. The CDR3 consists of 15 residues. V was clipped by 3 bases and J by 10 bases; unmatched bases: 10. CDR3 sequence reads: CASSLGVTGGDEQFF. The CDR3 DNA sequence: TGTGCCAGCAGTTTGGGAGTGACAGGGGGAGACGAGCAGTTCTTC.

CDR3 nucleotides: TGTGCCAGCAGCCCCATGAACGGGGGGTCCTACGAGCAGTACTTC. Translating gives CASSPMNGGSYEQYF. The genes are TRBV4-2 and TRBJ2-7; TRBD2 matches 7 bases. Germline trimming cut 4 bases from V and 1 base from J; bases unmatched to any gene: 7. This CDR3 is 15 amino acids long. Germline lookup yields CDR1 LGHNA and CDR2 YNFKEQ.

The chain has TRBV29-1 and TRBJ2-3; 9 nucleotides agree with TRBD1. This CDR3 comprises 15 residues. The germline V gene encodes CDR1 SQVTM and CDR2 ANQGSEA. Germline trimming cut 6 bases from V and 3 bases from J; bases unmatched to any gene: 10. The CDR3: CSVGRGTGRTDTQYF. CDR3 nucleotide sequence: TGCAGCGTCGGCCGGGGGACAGGGCGGACAGATACGCAGTATTTT.

This clonotype was seen a few times. This rearrangement joins TRBV6-6 to TRBJ1-4; the D gene is possibly TRBD1 (5 bases). Germline CDR1 MNHNY, CDR2 SVGAGI (reference sequence). This CDR3 is built from 16 residues. The V and J ends lost 0 bases and 4 bases respectively, with 12 bases between them. This CDR3 reads CASSYSPGLLNEKLFF. In nucleotides, the CDR3 is TGTGCCAGCAGTTACTCCCCGGGACTGCTTAATGAAAAACTGTTTTTT.

V is TRBV14 and J is TRBJ2-7, with TRBD1 identical over 10 bases. The CDR3 runs 15 residues. V lost 3 bases and J lost 6; bases outside the gene matches: 8. Germline V lookup: CDR1 SGHDN, CDR2 FVKESK. The CDR3 loop is CASSQYRTGGIEQYF. In DNA form, the CDR3 reads TGTGCCAGCAGCCAGTACCGGACAGGGGGAATCGAGCAGTACTTC.

This rearrangement joins TRBV4-1 to TRBJ2-7; D remains ambiguous. Germline V gene data show CDR1 as MGHRA and CDR2 as YSYEKL. The CDR3 covers 14 residues. V lost 4 bases, J lost 0 bases, and 10 bases lay in between. CDR3 in DNA: TGCGCCAGCAGCCGGATAGTGGACTCCTACGAGCAGTACTTC. Translation gives CASSRIVDSYEQYF.

Note on this clonotype: A junction boundary mismatches the germline segment, possibly from a read error. The chain has TRBV5-1 and TRBJ1-1; 9 bases fit TRBD1. The CDR3 consists of 16 residues. Germline V gene lookup returns CDR1 SGHRS and CDR2 YFSETQ. The CDR3: CASSLDSQGANTGAFF. The CDR3 DNA follows: TGCGCCAGCAGCTTGGATTCACAGGGGGCGAACACTGGAGCTTTCTTT.

The chain has TRBV7-9 and TRBJ2-1; TRBD2 agrees at 9 bases. The CDR3 runs 17 residues. V lost 4 bases and J lost 4; bases outside the gene matches: 11. The germline V gene encodes CDR1 SEHNR and CDR2 FQNEAQ (reference sequence). Written as DNA, the CDR3 is TGTGCCAGCAGCTCGCTCCTGCGGGAGGGATTTTACAATGAGCAGTTCTTC. Its translation is CASSSLLREGFYNEQFF.

The V and J genes are TRBV28 and TRBJ2-7; 7 nucleotides agree with TRBD2. The CDR3 sequence is 16 residues long. The ends lost 5 bases at V and 7 bases at J; junction bases unmatched: 17. Germline assignment: CDR1 MDHEN and CDR2 SYDVKM. For the CDR3, the DNA is TGTGCCAGCAGTCCCGCTAGCGGTAGCTCCTACAATGAGCAGTACTTC. Protein sequence: CASSPASGSSYNEQYF. Drawing the rest from reference TRBV28 and TRBJ2-7, the complete variable domain is DVKVTQSSRYLVKRTGEKVFLECVQDMDHENMFWYRQDPGLGLRLIYFSYDVKMKEKGDIPEGYSVSREKKERFSLILESASTNQTSMYLCASSPASGSSYNEQYFGPGTRLTVT.

The chain couples TRBV5-4 to TRBJ2-1, with D possibly being TRBD1 or TRBD2 (6 bases each). Germline CDR1 is SGHNT and CDR2 is YYREEE (reference sequence). V lost 3 bases and J lost 6, with 22 bases in between. This CDR3 has 17 residues. The CDR3 sequence: CASSYMSWRGAPNEQFF. CDR3 sequence (DNA): TGTGCCAGCAGCTATATGAGTTGGAGGGGGGCCCCCAATGAGCAGTTCTTC.

The rearrangement links TRBV12-3 or TRBV12-4 to TRBJ2-7, with a weak D call TRBD2 (5 bases). The V end was cut by 7 bases, the J end by 1 base, with 11 bases between. This CDR3 is built from 13 residues. As DNA, the CDR3 is TGTGCCAGCACGTCGGACTCATCCTACGAGCAGTACTTC. It specifies CASTSDSSYEQYF.

The genes are TRBV20-1 and TRBJ2-5, with 11 bases that match TRBD2. Trimming took 5 bases from V and 4 from J; bases not matched to a gene: 9. The germline V gene has CDR1 DFQATT and CDR2 SNEGSKA (reference sequence). This CDR3 region has 15 residues. The CDR3 here is CSAEVAGGLRETQYF. The CDR3, as DNA: TGCAGTGCTGAGGTAGCGGGAGGGCTTCGAGAGACCCAGTACTTC.

This clonotype came up a few times. J is TRBJ2-3 and V is TRBV10-1; D might be TRBD1 (5 bases). Trimming pared 0 bases from V and 6 bases from J, leaving 10 bases between. CDR1 is WNHNN and CDR2 is SYGVQD in the germline V gene (reference sequence). The CDR3 contains 14 residues. In nucleotides, the CDR3 is TGCGCCAGCAGTGAGTCCCGGGCAGGGGATACGCAGTATTTT. The encoded protein is CASSESRAGDTQYF.

J is TRBJ2-4 and V is TRBV3-1, with D perhaps TRBD1 or TRBD2 (5 bases each). V was cut by 0 bases and J by 0 bases, with 15 bases left in between. The CDR3 is 18 residues long. CDR1 is LGHDT, CDR2 YNNKEL, per germline (reference sequence). For the CDR3, the DNA is TGTGCCAGCAGCCAAGAGTCAGGGAGTCTACTAGCCAAAAACATTCAGTACTTC. This sequence encodes CASSQESGSLLAKNIQYF.

The chain has TRBV14 and TRBJ2-5; tentatively, D is TRBD1 (5 bases). V lost 4 bases, J lost 2 bases, and 14 bases lay in between. Germline-derived CDR1 and CDR2 are SGHDN and FVKESK. This CDR3 spans 15 amino acids. Here the CDR3 DNA reads TGTGCCAGCAGCCCACTCTGGGGCGGTCAAGAGACCCAGTACTTC. Amino acid sequence: CASSPLWGGQETQYF.

The chain has TRBV3-1 and TRBJ1-5, with unresolved D. V dropped 0 bases and J dropped 7 bases, with 10 bases sitting between them. This CDR3 region has 14 residues. CDR1 and CDR2 (germline): LGHDT, YNNKEL (reference sequence). CDR3 DNA sequence: TGTGCCAGCAGCCAAGATCTCCCGGGACAGCCCCAGCATTTT. Translating gives CASSQDLPGQPQHF.